The 5 T cell receptor beta chains reported below all come from one sample, sequenced in a study of blood T cell repertoires in COVID-19 (dated by TCRdb to about 2020). The method behind the library was the immunoSEQ multiplex PCR assay. TCRdb mirrors the immuneACCESS table, restricted to in-frame sequences. Some clones are absent from its copies; in checked studies, under half trace to an unresolved V gene, and the reason for the others is unknown. In this sample the table shows approximately 140,000 clones, 84% of which occur a single time. Less than 9% of the sample is in the top ten clones. Source material: peripheral blood. The source of these receptors is a young man with COVID-19, enrolled during active disease.

CDR3 loop: CASSHGQGSYNEQFF. As DNA, the CDR3 is TGCGCCAGCAGCCATGGACAGGGTTCCTACAATGAGCAGTTCTTC. The V and J genes are TRBV5-1 and TRBJ2-1, with 8 bases lining up with TRBD1. Germline CDR1 SGHRS, CDR2 YFSETQ. CDR3 length: 15 amino acids. The ends lost 4 bases at V and 1 base at J; junction bases unmatched: 4.

CDR3 loop: CASTTSGGGQPQHF. The CDR3 DNA is TGTGCCAGCACCACATCGGGGGGCGGTCAGCCCCAGCATTTT. The V and J genes are TRBV28 and TRBJ1-5, with D maybe TRBD1 (6 bases). CDR3 length equals 14 residues. Germline lookup yields CDR1 MDHEN and CDR2 SYDVKM. The V end was cut by 7 bases, the J end by 6 bases, with 16 bases between.

V usage is TRBV7-8 and J usage is TRBJ2-6, with 10 bases identical to TRBD2. The length of the CDR3 is 18 residues. The trim removed 6 bases at V and 0 bases at J, leaving 8 bases unmatched. The V gene's germline CDR1 is SGHVS and CDR2 FQNEAQ. CDR3 DNA sequence: TGTGCCAGCAGTGAACTAGCGGGGACCCTCTCTGGGGCCAACGTCCTGACTTTC. Translating gives CASSELAGTLSGANVLTF.

This chain joins TRBV2 and TRBJ1-1, with a weak D call TRBD1 (5 bases). The CDR3 has 12 residues. Germline V lookup: CDR1 SNHLY, CDR2 FYNNEI. Between the trimmed V and J ends, which lost 4 bases and 6 bases, there was a span of 9 bases. CDR3 coding DNA: TGTGCCAGCAGTGGGGGGGTTGCTGAAGCTTTCTTT. This codes for CASSGGVAEAFF.

The chain recombines TRBV19 with TRBJ1-4; weak D call: TRBD1 (5 bases). The ends were cut back, 8 bases at V and 3 bases at J, with 13 bases in the middle. CDR3 length equals 14 residues. The germline gives CDR1 LNHDA, CDR2 SQIVND (reference sequence). CDR3 sequence reads: CASGRAAANEKLFF. CDR3 sequence (DNA): TGTGCCAGTGGCAGGGCGGCGGCTAATGAAAAACTGTTTTTT.